Following are 25 T cell receptor beta chains from one sample sequenced in a study of post-analysis software for immune sequencing data. Their antigen targets remain unknown. Study conclusions and caveats: Relative to controls, patients had about 5 TRBV segments at higher frequency, with TRBV5-6, TRBV5-1 and TRBV20-1 among these.

TCR beta cDNA libraries included unique molecular identifiers. TCRdb recomputed calls from the PCR reads with MiXCR, one row per CDR3 protein. The table includes 740,000 or so distinct CDR3 sequences, roughly 50% detected once. Sequenced input: blood. The receptors originated from a girl between 5 and 17 years old with multiple sclerosis.

V is TRBV11-2 and J is TRBJ2-5, with 9 bases identical to TRBD2. V shed 2 bases, J shed 5 bases, and the junction held 9 bases outside the gene matches. CDR3 length equals 16 residues. In germline, CDR1 is SGHAT, CDR2 FQNNGV. CDR3 nucleotide sequence: TGTGCCAGCAGCTTAATCAGCGGGGGGTATGAGGAGACCCAGTACTTC. Residues: CASSLISGGYEETQYF.

Points on this clonotype: The junction and the germline gene differ at one end; a read error may be behind it. The chain links TRBV5-1 to TRBJ2-7; TRBD2 agrees at 9 bases. Germline values: CDR1 SGHRS, CDR2 YFSETQ. The CDR3 runs 13 residues. The CDR3 region has the DNA TGTGCCAGCAGTTCTAGCGGGGTTTACGAGCAGTACTTC. Its protein is CASSSSGVYEQYF.

V gene TRBV20-1 combines with J gene TRBJ2-1; 14 bases agree with TRBD2. Per the germline V gene, CDR1 is DFQATT and CDR2 is SNEGSKA (reference sequence). The CDR3 extends over 14 amino acids. Germline trimming cut 5 bases from V and 7 bases from J; bases unmatched to any gene: 4. Here the CDR3 reads CSAHRLAGGNEQFF. The CDR3 DNA reads TGCAGTGCTCATAGACTAGCGGGAGGGAATGAGCAGTTCTTC.

The chain carries TRBV15 and TRBJ2-3; no clear D gene. This CDR3 contains 15 residues. Trimming left V 5 bases short and J 5 bases short, with 17 bases between. Looked up from germline, CDR1 is LNHNV and CDR2 is YYDKDF (reference sequence). CDR3 coding DNA: TGTGCCACCAGCCGGTGGGAAGGCGACGAAGATACGCAGTATTTT. It specifies CATSRWEGDEDTQYF.

The V and J genes are TRBV27 and TRBJ2-5; 8 nucleotides match TRBD2. J gave up 4 bases and V 1 base, and 2 bases lay outside the gene matches. This CDR3 has 14 residues. Germline CDR1 reads MNHEY; CDR2 reads SMNVEV (reference sequence). CDR3 protein: CASSLFGRGETQYF. The CDR3 nucleotides are TGTGCCAGCAGTTTATTCGGGAGGGGAGAGACCCAGTACTTC.

The chain links TRBV5-1 to TRBJ2-7, with a possible D match to TRBD2 (6 bases). Germline-derived CDR1 and CDR2 are SGHRS and YFSETQ. The V and J ends lost 1 base and 5 bases respectively, with 16 bases between them. This CDR3 is 15 amino acids long. DNA for the CDR3: TGCGCCAGCAGCTTGTTGGGCCTAGCGTTCAACGAGCAGTACTTC. Protein sequence: CASSLLGLAFNEQYF.

The V gene is TRBV4-2, the J gene TRBJ2-5; 14 nucleotides agree with TRBD2. This CDR3 is built from 17 residues. CDR1 and CDR2 from the germline V gene are LGHNA and YNFKEQ. V trimming: 4 bases; J trimming: 5 bases; junction bases outside the gene matches: 9. The CDR3 region has the DNA TGTGCCAGCAGCCGTAGACTAGCGGGGGGGCTCGGGGAGACCCAGTACTTC. It yields the protein CASSRRLAGGLGETQYF.

This clonotype was seen a handful of times. The chain joins TRBV9 to TRBJ2-7, with 12 bases fitting TRBD2. J was trimmed by 7 bases and V by 0 bases; bases with no gene match: 14. CDR3 length: 18 residues. CDR1 is SGDLS, CDR2 YYNGEE, per germline. The CDR3 coding sequence is TGTGCCAGCAGCGTAGGGGCTAGCGGGAGGGCCGTAGCAGGTGAGCAGTACTTC. This translates into CASSVGASGRAVAGEQYF.

This clonotype appeared a single time. The V call is TRBV20-1, the J call TRBJ2-1; D could derive from TRBD1 or TRBD2 (6 bases each). Trimming left V 0 bases short and J 7 bases short, with 16 bases between. The length of the CDR3 is 15 residues. From germline, CDR1 is DFQATT and CDR2 SNEGSKA (reference sequence). The CDR3 loop is CSARDQRGARNEQFF. DNA for the CDR3: TGCAGTGCTAGAGATCAGAGGGGGGCAAGGAATGAGCAGTTCTTC.

A few counts support this clonotype. The gene calls are TRBV7-9 and TRBJ2-5; TRBD1 is a possible D gene (6 bases). Germline V gives CDR1 SEHNR, CDR2 FQNEAQ (reference sequence). The CDR3 spans 15 residues. Trimming removed 5 bases from V and 5 bases from J, with 18 bases in between. The CDR3 nucleotides are TGTGCCAGCAGCCGCGAGGGGGTCAGGAGTGAGACCCAGTACTTC. It yields the protein CASSREGVRSETQYF.

The rearrangement joins TRBV5-1 to TRBJ2-7; 12 bases align to TRBD2. The CDR3 runs 16 residues. CDR1 is SGHRS, CDR2 YFSETQ, per germline. Trimming took 4 bases from V and 1 from J; bases not matched to a gene: 6. The DNA of the CDR3 is TGCGCCAGCAGCCCCCTGACTAGCGGGAGATCCTACGAGCAGTACTTC. As protein: CASSPLTSGRSYEQYF.

V is TRBV29-1 and J is TRBJ2-3; the D gene is possibly TRBD2 (5 bases). V lost 4 bases and J lost 5, with 13 bases in between. Germline values: CDR1 SQVTM, CDR2 ANQGSEA. The CDR3 has 13 residues. CDR3 in amino acids: CSVVGSGGDTQYF. DNA of the CDR3: TGCAGCGTTGTGGGCTCCGGAGGAGATACGCAGTATTTT.

This clonotype was observed a few times. This sequence joins TRBV29-1 and TRBJ2-3; TRBD2 matches at 10 bases. Germline CDR1 and CDR2: SQVTM and ANQGSEA. V lost 7 bases and J lost 5; bases outside the gene matches: 12. The CDR3 extends over 15 amino acids. The CDR3 reads CSADTLAGAIDTQYF. Written as DNA, the CDR3 is TGCAGCGCAGACACCCTAGCGGGAGCTATAGATACGCAGTATTTT.

There are a few counts of this clonotype. The rearrangement uses TRBV6-2 or TRBV6-3 and TRBJ1-4, with TRBD1 identical over 7 bases. Germline CDR1 MNHEY, CDR2 SVGEGT. CDR3 length equals 22 residues. The trim removed 6 bases at V and 1 base at J, leaving 26 bases unmatched. The CDR3 nucleotides read TGTGCCAGCAGATCGGATGGCTCGGAGACAGGGATTTGGCCTAGAACTAATGAAAAACTGTTTTTT. Translation gives CASRSDGSETGIWPRTNEKLFF.

J is TRBJ2-7 and V is TRBV7-2, with unresolved D. CDR1 is SGHTA, CDR2 FQGNSA, per germline. Trimming pared 2 bases from V and 5 bases from J, leaving 10 bases between. This CDR3 spans 13 amino acids. CDR3 sequence (DNA): TGTGCCAGCAGCTTAAAAGGAGATAACGAGCAGTACTTC. Translation gives CASSLKGDNEQYF.

Comment on this clonotype: One junction end disagrees with the germline gene, perhaps due to a read error. The rearrangement links TRBV5-6 to TRBJ2-1; the match to TRBD2 covers 14 bases. The CDR3 has 15 residues. Germline values: CDR1 SGHDT, CDR2 YYEEEE. CDR3 in amino acids: CASSFRLAGGFEQVF. DNA for the CDR3: TGTGCCAGCAGCTTTAGACTAGCGGGAGGGTTTGAGCAGGTCTTC.

As DNA, the CDR3 is TGTGCCAGCCACCACGGGACAAGAGGAGAAGCTTTCTTT. Protein product: CASHHGTRGEAFF. The chain uses TRBV12-3 or TRBV12-4 and TRBJ1-1, with D possibly being TRBD1 (6 bases). V was clipped by 8 bases and J by 8 bases, with 18 bases between them. The CDR3 extends over 13 amino acids.

The rearrangement joins TRBV21-1 to TRBJ2-3; the table's D gene call, TRBD2, was not cross checked with the DNA. TRBV21-1 is a pseudogene. CDR3 length: 17 amino acids. Written as DNA, the CDR3 is TGTGCCAGCCGATGGCTAGCGGGGGTCTCTAGCACAGATACGCAGTATTTT. It yields the protein CASRWLAGVSSTDTQYF.

The chain recombines TRBV29-1 with TRBJ1-2; D is ambiguous. This CDR3 comprises 12 residues. Germline assignment: CDR1 SQVTM and CDR2 ANQGSEA. V was cut by 7 bases and J by 1 base, with 10 bases left in between. This CDR3 reads CSARRRNYGYTF. CDR3 coding DNA: TGCAGCGCCAGGAGACGTAACTATGGCTACACCTTC. The full variable domain, with the rest looked up from reference TRBV29-1 and TRBJ1-2, is SAVISQKPSRDICQRGTSLTIQCQVDSQVTMMFWYRQQPGQSLTLIATANQGSEATYESGFVIDKFPISRPNLTFSTLTVSNMSPEDSSIYLCSARRRNYGYTFGSGTRLTVV.

V gene TRBV10-3 combines with J gene TRBJ2-7, with D uncertain. The V end was cut by 3 bases, the J end by 0 bases, with 9 bases between. The germline V gene has CDR1 ENHRY and CDR2 SYGVKD. The CDR3 totals 14 residues. The CDR3 coding sequence is TGTGCCATCAGTGACTTGGCTTCCTCCTACGAGCAGTACTTC. It translates to CAISDLASSYEQYF.

The chain recombines TRBV6-6 with TRBJ1-2; 8 bases align to TRBD1. This CDR3 is 16 amino acids long. Germline values: CDR1 MNHNY, CDR2 SVGAGI (reference sequence). V lost 1 base and J lost 4; bases outside the gene matches: 8. The CDR3 bases are TGTGCCAGCAGTTACTTCGGAGACAGGGGAGGCTATGGCTACACCTTC. Translation gives CASSYFGDRGGYGYTF.

This chain's CDR3 is CATTGERGEQYF. The CDR3 DNA is TGTGCCACCACAGGGGAAAGGGGGGAGCAGTACTTC. The genes are TRBV6-4 and TRBJ2-4; possibly TRBD1 for D (7 bases). Between the trimmed V and J ends, which lost 10 bases and 13 bases, there was a span of 20 bases. The CDR3 totals 12 residues. CDR1 and CDR2 from the germline V gene are MRHNA and SNTAGT.

The chain has TRBV29-1 and TRBJ2-2, with 9 bases that match TRBD2. Germline V CDR1 and CDR2: SQVTM, ANQGSEA. V shed 5 bases, J shed 3 bases, and the junction held 7 bases outside the gene matches. The CDR3 has 15 amino acids. The CDR3 coding sequence is TGCAGCGTTTATAGCGGGAGAGCGCACACCGGGGAGCTGTTTTTT. Its protein product is CSVYSGRAHTGELFF.

The chain has TRBV27 and TRBJ2-7, with 8 bases fitting TRBD1. CDR1 and CDR2 (germline): MNHEY, SMNVEV (reference sequence). Trimming cost V 1 base and J 2 bases; bases outside gene matches: 10. The CDR3 sequence is 17 residues long. The chain's CDR3 is CASSLYPPGQAPYEQYF. The CDR3 nucleotides read TGTGCCAGCAGTTTATATCCGCCGGGACAGGCTCCCTACGAGCAGTACTTC.

V usage is TRBV7-3 and J usage is TRBJ2-6, with D possibly being TRBD2 (6 bases). V lost 2 bases, J lost 0 bases, and 11 bases lay in between. CDR1 and CDR2 (germline): SGHTA, FQGTGA. There are 17 residues in the CDR3. The CDR3 DNA is TGTGCCAGCAGCTTATTGGGAGGCCGCTCTGGGGCCAACGTCCTGACTTTC. Its translation: CASSLLGGRSGANVLTF. The full variable domain, completed using reference TRBV7-3 and TRBJ2-6, is GAGVSQTPSNKVTEKGKYVELRCDPISGHTALYWYRQSLGQGPEFLIYFQGTGAADDSGLPNDRFFAVRPEGSVSTLKIQRTERGDSAVYLCASSLLGGRSGANVLTFGAGSRLTVL.